This T cell receptor beta chain came from a study of cytomegalovirus exposure and HLA in healthy donors. A remark on this clone: The antigen is unknown.

13 Jbeta primers and 60 Vbeta primers were used for the PCR. Libraries were prepared by immunoSEQ multiplex PCR; TCRdb keeps only in-frame clonotypes and omits some of them. This sample yields roughly 80,000 clones, of which about three quarters are seen a single time; under 3.5% belongs to the top ten. Study results and caveats: Cytomegalovirus status was reportedly diagnosed by the classifier with high sensitivity and specificity. For most subjects, TCR beta sequences were reported to predict HLA-A and HLA-B alleles with accuracy.

The CDR3 sequence is 15 residues long. V shed 5 bases and J 5 bases; nucleotides not matched to a gene: 11. Germline loops: CDR1 MNHEY, CDR2 SVGAGI. The chain has TRBV6-5 and TRBJ1-1; TRBD1 aligns across 7 bases. The sequence was collected from a man in his fifties or sixties in good health and CMV-seropositive. Sequenced material: PBMCs. The CDR3 loop is CASSPTTGLSTEAFF. For the CDR3, the DNA is TGTGCCAGCAGTCCTACGACAGGGTTGAGTACTGAAGCTTTCTTT.